The sample holds one count of the clone carrying this T cell receptor beta chain. Its antigen is undetermined. This sample was included in a study of neoadjuvant anti-PD-1 for oral cavity cancer. Six replicates per PBMC sample, mostly from roughly 470 ng of genomic DNA. Measured with immunoSEQ multiplex PCR; TCRdb has only the in-frame clones, and not every one. Here the sample spans tens of thousands of clones, around four fifths being singletons. Study findings and constraints: Pretreatment Treg/Th17 ratio correlated inversely with post-treatment tumor clonality.

Germline V gene lookup returns CDR1 SGHVS and CDR2 FNYEAQ. CDR3 size: 13 residues. Trimming removed 1 base at V and 4 bases at J, with 7 bases between. The TCR sequence derives from a person aged 35-80 years with oral cavity squamous cell carcinoma. The sample consisted of PBMCs, taken before nivolumab (anti-PD-1) treatment. The chain employs TRBV7-6 and TRBJ2-5; D call uncertain. The DNA of the CDR3 is TGTGCCAGCAGCTTAGGGATTAGAGAGACCCAGTACTTC. Its translation is CASSLGIRETQYF. The entire variable domain, with the rest obtained from reference TRBV7-6 and TRBJ2-5, is as follows: GAGVSQSPRYKVTKRGQDVALRCDPISGHVSLYWYRQALGQGPEFLTYFNYEAQQDKSGLPNDRFSAERPEGSISTLTIQRTEQRDSAMYRCASSLGIRETQYFGPGTRLLVL.